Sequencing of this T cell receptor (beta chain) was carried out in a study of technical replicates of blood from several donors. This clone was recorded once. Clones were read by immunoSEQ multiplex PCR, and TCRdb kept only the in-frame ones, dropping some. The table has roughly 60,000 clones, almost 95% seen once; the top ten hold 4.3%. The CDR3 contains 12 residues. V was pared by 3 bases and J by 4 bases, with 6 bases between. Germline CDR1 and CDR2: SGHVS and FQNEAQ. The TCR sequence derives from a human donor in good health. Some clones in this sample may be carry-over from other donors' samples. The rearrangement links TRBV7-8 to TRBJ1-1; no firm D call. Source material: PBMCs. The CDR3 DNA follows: TGTGCCAGCAGCTTGAGTTTCACTGAAGCTTTCTTT. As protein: CASSLSFTEAFF. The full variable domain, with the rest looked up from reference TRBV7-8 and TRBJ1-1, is GAGVSQSPRYKVAKRGQDVALRCDPISGHVSLFWYQQALGQGPEFLTYFQNEAQLDKSGLPSDRFFAERPEGSVSTLKIQRTQQEDSAVYLCASSLSFTEAFFGQGTRLTVV.